This TCR beta chain was recovered during a study of blood T cells in healthy people across ages. Study-wide background: About one barcoded beta molecule was captured per two T cells (by template switching).

Germline CDR1 and CDR2: SGHRS and YFSETQ. Unmatched junction bases numbered 10, after V lost 1 base and J lost 9 bases. The CDR3 is made up of 16 amino acids. PCR was performed a second time for about 7 to 11 cycles using a sample-barcoded 5' primer and a J-beta primer mix. MiXCR, run by TCRdb on the 5' RACE reads, gives a single entry per CDR3 protein. The table shows under 750,000 distinct CDR3 sequences, with more than 45% occurring only once. The sequencing sample was made of blood. The rearrangement joins TRBV5-1 to TRBJ2-3; 11 bases match TRBD2. The TCR was taken from an elderly man in good health. The CDR3 coding sequence is TGCGCCAGCAGCTTGAGGCTAGCGGGGGGTTCAGTGACGCAGTATTTT. Translating it yields CASSLRLAGGSVTQYF.